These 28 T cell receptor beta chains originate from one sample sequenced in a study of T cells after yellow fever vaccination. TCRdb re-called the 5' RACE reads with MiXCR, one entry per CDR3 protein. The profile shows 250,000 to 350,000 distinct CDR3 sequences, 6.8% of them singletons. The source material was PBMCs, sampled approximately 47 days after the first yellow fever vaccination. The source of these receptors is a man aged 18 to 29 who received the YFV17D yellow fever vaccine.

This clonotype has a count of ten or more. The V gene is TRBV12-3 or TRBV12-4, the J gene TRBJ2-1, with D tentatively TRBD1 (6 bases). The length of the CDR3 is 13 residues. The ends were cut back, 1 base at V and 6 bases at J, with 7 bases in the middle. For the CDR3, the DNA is TGTGCCAGCAGTTTAGTACAGGGCAATGAGCAGTTCTTC. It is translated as CASSLVQGNEQFF.

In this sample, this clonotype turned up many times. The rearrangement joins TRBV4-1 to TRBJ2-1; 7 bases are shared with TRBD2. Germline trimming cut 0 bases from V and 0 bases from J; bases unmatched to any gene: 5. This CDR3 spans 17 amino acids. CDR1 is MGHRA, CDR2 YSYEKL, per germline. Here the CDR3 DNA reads TGCGCCAGCAGCCAAGATCCTAGCGGAAGCTCCTACAATGAGCAGTTCTTC. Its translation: CASSQDPSGSSYNEQFF.

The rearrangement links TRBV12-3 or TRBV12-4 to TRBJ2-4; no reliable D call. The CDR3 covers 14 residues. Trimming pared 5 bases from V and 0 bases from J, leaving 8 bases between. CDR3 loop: CASSGYLAKNIQYF. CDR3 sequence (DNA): TGTGCCAGCAGTGGGTACCTAGCCAAAAACATTCAGTACTTC.

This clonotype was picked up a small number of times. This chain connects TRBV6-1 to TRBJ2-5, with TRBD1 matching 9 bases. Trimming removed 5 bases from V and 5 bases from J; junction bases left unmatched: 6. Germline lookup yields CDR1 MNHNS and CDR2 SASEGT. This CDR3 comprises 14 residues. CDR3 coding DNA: TGTGCCAGCAGTCTGACAGGGGGTGACGAGACCCAGTACTTC. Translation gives CASSLTGGDETQYF.

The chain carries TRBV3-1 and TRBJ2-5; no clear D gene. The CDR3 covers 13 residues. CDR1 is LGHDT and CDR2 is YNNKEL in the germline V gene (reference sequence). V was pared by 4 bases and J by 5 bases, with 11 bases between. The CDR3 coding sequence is TGTGCCAGCAGCCCCTCAACTCTTGAGACCCAGTACTTC. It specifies CASSPSTLETQYF.

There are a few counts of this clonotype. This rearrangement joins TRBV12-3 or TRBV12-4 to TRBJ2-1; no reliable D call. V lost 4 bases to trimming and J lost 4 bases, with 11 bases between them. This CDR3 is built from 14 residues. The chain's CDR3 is CASSSLGAYNEQFF. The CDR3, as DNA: TGTGCCAGCAGTTCCCTCGGCGCATACAATGAGCAGTTCTTC.

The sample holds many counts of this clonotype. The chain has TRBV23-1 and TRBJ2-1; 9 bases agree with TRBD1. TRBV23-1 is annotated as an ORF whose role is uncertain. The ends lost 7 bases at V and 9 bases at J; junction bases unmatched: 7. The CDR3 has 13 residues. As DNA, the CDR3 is TGCGCCAGCACCCGGGACAGGGAGGGTGAGCAGTTCTTC. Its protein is CASTRDREGEQFF.

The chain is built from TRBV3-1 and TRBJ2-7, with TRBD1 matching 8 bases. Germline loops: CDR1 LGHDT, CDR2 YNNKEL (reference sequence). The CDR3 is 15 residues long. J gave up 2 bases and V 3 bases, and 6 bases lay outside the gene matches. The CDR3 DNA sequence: TGTGCCAGCAGCCATCGACAGGGGTCCCCCTACGAGCAGTACTTC. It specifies CASSHRQGSPYEQYF.

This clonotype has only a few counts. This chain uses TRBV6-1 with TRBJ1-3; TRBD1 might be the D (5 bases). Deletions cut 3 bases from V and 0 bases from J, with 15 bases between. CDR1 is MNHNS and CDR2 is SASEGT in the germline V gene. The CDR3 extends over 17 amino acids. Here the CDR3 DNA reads TGTGCCAGCAGTGAGGAGACAGAATTTTACTCTGGAAACACCATATATTTT. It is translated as CASSEETEFYSGNTIYF.

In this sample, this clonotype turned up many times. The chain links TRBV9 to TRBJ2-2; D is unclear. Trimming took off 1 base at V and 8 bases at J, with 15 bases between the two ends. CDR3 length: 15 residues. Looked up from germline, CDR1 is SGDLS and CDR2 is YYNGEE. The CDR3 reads CASSVLGGSTGELFF. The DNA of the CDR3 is TGTGCCAGCAGCGTACTGGGCGGATCCACAGGGGAGCTGTTTTTT.

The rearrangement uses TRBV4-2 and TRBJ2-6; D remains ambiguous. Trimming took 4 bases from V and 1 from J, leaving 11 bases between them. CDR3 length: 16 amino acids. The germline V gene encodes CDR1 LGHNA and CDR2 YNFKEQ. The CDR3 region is CASSRELVSGANVLTF. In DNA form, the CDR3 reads TGTGCCAGCAGCCGAGAACTTGTGTCTGGGGCCAACGTCCTGACTTTC.

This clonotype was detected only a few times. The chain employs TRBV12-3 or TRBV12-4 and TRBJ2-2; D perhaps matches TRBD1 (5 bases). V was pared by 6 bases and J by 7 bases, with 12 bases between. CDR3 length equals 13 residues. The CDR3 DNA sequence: TGTGCCAGCAGCCCCAGGGCGGTCGGGGAGCTGTTTTTT. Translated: CASSPRAVGELFF.

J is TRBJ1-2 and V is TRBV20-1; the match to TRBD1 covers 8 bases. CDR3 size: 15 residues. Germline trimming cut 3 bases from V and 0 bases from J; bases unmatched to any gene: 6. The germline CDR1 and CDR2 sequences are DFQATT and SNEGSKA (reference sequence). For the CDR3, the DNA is TGCAGTGCTAGCGGTCAGGGGGCGACTAACTATGGCTACACCTTC. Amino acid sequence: CSASGQGATNYGYTF.

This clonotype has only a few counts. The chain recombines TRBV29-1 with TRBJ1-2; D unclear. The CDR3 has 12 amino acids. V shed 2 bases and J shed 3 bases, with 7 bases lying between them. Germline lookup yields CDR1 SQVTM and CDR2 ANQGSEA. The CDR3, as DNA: TGCAGCGTTGAACCAGGAGACTATGGCTACACCTTC. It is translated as CSVEPGDYGYTF.

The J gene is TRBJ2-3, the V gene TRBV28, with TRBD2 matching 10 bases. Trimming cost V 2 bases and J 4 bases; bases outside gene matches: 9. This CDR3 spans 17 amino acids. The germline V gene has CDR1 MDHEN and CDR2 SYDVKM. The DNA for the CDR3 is TGTGCCAGCAGTTTAGCCGCTAGCGGGGGTTGGTCAGATACGCAGTATTTT. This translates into CASSLAASGGWSDTQYF.

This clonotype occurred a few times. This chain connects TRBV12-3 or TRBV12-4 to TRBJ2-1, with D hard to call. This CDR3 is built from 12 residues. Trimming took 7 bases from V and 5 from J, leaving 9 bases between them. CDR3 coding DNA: TGTGCCAGCACCTGGACGAACAATGAGCAGTTCTTC. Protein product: CASTWTNNEQFF.

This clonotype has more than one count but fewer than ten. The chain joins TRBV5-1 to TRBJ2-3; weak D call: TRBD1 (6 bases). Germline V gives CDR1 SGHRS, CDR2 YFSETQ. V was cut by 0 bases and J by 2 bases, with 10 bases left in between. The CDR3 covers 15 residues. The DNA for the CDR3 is TGCGCCAGCAGCTTGGGTCAGGGGATCACAGATACGCAGTATTTT. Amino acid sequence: CASSLGQGITDTQYF.

The CDR3 spells CASSLVAGWNTEAFF. The CDR3 DNA reads as TGTGCCAGCAGCTTAGTTGCGGGGTGGAACACTGAAGCTTTCTTT. The V call is TRBV7-6, the J call TRBJ1-1; no firm D call. Trimming removed 1 base from V and 1 base from J, with 10 bases in between. Germline V gene data show CDR1 as SGHVS and CDR2 as FNYEAQ. The CDR3 length is 15 residues.

CDR3 amino acids: CATSGSLRGSYNEQFF. The CDR3, as DNA: TGTGCCACCAGCGGGTCGTTGCGGGGGTCCTACAATGAGCAGTTCTTC. The J gene is TRBJ2-1, the V gene TRBV15; 7 positions match TRBD2. The CDR3 has 16 residues. After removal of 5 bases from V and 1 base from J, the junction contained 8 bases not matched to a gene. Looked up from germline, CDR1 is LNHNV and CDR2 is YYDKDF (reference sequence).

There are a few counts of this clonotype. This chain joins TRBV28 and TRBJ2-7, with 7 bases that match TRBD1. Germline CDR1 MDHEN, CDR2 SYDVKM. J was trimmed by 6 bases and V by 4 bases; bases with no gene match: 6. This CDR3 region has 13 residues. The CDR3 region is CASSSTGVSEQYV. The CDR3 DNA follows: TGTGCCAGCAGTTCTACAGGGGTTTCCGAGCAGTACGTC.

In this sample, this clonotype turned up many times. The CDR3 protein is CAISKGPAIGSPLHF. CDR3 DNA: TGTGCCATCTCCAAGGGCCCGGCCATCGGTTCACCCCTCCACTTT. The rearrangement joins TRBV10-3 to TRBJ1-6; D ambiguous. This CDR3 is built from 15 residues. Germline V CDR1 and CDR2: ENHRY, SYGVKD. Trimming removed 8 bases at V and 9 bases at J, with 20 bases between.

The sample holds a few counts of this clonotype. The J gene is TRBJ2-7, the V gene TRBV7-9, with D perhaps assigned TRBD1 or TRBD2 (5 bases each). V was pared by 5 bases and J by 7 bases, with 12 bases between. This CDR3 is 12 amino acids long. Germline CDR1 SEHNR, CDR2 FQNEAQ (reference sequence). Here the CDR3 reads CASSLGGREQYV. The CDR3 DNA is TGTGCCAGCAGCCTTGGGGGTAGAGAGCAGTACGTC.

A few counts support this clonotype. The CDR3 reads CASSSEWVEQFF. Written as DNA, the CDR3 is TGTGCCAGCAGTTCAGAGTGGGTTGAGCAGTTCTTC. This chain links TRBV7-8 with TRBJ2-1; D remains ambiguous. Trimming shortened V by 6 bases and J by 9 bases, and 12 bases separated the two germline ends. Germline V lookup: CDR1 SGHVS, CDR2 FQNEAQ. The CDR3 consists of 12 residues.

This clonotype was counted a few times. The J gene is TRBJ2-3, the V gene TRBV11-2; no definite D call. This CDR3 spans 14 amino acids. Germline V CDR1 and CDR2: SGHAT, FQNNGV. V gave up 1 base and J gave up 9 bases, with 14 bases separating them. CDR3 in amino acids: CASSLGQTLGTQYF. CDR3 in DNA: TGTGCCAGCAGCTTAGGCCAGACCCTCGGCACGCAGTATTTT.

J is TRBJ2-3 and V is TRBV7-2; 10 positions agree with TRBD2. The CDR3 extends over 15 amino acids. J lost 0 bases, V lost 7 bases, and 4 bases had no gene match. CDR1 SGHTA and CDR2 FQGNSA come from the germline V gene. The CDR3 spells CASTSSGRSTDTQYF. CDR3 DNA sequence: TGTGCCAGCACCTCTAGCGGGAGAAGCACAGATACGCAGTATTTT.

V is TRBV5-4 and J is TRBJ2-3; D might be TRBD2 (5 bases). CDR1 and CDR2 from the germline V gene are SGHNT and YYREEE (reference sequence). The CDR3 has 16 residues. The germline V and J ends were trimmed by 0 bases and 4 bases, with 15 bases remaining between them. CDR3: CASSLGAAGSSDTQYF. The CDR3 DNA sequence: TGTGCCAGCAGCTTGGGAGCGGCGGGCAGCTCAGATACGCAGTATTTT.

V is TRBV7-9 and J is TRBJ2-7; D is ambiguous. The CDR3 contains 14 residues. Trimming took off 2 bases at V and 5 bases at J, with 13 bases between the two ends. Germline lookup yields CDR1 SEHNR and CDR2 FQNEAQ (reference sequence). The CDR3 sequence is CASSLFVGLDEQYF. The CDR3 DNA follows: TGTGCCAGCAGCTTATTTGTGGGTTTGGACGAGCAGTACTTC. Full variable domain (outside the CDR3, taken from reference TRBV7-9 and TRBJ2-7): DTGVSQNPRHKITKRGQNVTFRCDPISEHNRLYWYRQTLGQGPEFLTYFQNEAQLEKSRLLSDRFSAERPKGSFSTLEIQRTEQGDSAMYLCASSLFVGLDEQYFGPGTRLTVT.

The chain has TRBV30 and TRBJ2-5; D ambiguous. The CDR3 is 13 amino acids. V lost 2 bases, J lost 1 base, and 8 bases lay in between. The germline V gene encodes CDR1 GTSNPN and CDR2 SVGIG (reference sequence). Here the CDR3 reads CAWSLQVQETQYF. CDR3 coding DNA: TGTGCCTGGAGTCTTCAGGTCCAAGAGACCCAGTACTTC.